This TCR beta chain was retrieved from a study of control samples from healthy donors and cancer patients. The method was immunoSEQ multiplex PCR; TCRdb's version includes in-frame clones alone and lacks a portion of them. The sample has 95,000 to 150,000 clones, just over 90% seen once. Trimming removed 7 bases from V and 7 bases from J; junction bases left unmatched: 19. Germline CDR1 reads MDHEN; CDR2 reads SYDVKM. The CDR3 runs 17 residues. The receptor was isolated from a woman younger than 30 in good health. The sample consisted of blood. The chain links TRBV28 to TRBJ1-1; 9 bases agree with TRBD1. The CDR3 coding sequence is TGTGCCAGCATCACAGGGGGCAGAGACAGTTCGAGGTTTGAAGCTTTCTTT. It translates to CASITGGRDSSRFEAFF.